Listed below are T cell receptor beta chains from one sample, sequenced in a study of blood T cell repertoires in COVID-19. Clones were read by immunoSEQ multiplex PCR, and TCRdb kept only the in-frame ones, dropping some. In the table there are around 120,000 clones, more than 65% of which are singletons. Sample: peripheral blood. These receptors all stem from a woman aged 65 to 85 with acute or convalescent COVID-19. CDR3s include the opening cysteine and the closing phenylalanine or tryptophan. Each record gives: clone size, D gene, V gene, J gene, CDR3 protein, CDR3 DNA. D genes are given only for firm matches. For some rows the clone size is stated as once, few or many, or as a class when expanded; others skip it.

size: .; D: .; V: TRBV27; J: TRBJ1-1; CDR3: CASSLSATGNTEAFF; DNA: TGTGCCAGCAGTTTATCTGCGACAGGGAACACTGAAGCTTTCTTT
size: .; D: TRBD1; V: TRBV6-4; J: TRBJ1-1; CDR3: CASSAGQATEAFF; DNA: TGTGCCAGCAGTGCCGGACAGGCCACTGAAGCTTTCTTT
size: .; D: TRBD1; V: TRBV10-3; J: TRBJ1-4; CDR3: CAISDPGQGGEKLFF; DNA: TGTGCCATCAGTGACCCAGGACAGGGTGGTGAAAAACTGTTTTTT
size: .; D: TRBD1; V: TRBV6-5; J: TRBJ2-3; CDR3: CASRPGQGGGWYF; DNA: TGTGCCAGCAGACCCGGACAGGGGGGTGGTTGGTATTTT
size: .; D: .; V: TRBV2; J: TRBJ1-3; CDR3: CASSPLTTGNTIYF; DNA: TGTGCCAGCAGTCCCCTGACAACTGGAAACACCATATATTTT
size: .; D: TRBD1; V: TRBV27; J: TRBJ2-1; CDR3: CASSRYPGQGANNEQFF; DNA: TGTGCCAGCAGTAGATACCCCGGACAGGGGGCTAACAATGAGCAGTTCTTC
size: .; D: .; V: TRBV28; J: TRBJ1-2; CDR3: CASSRVNANYGYTF; DNA: TGTGCCAGCAGCCGCGTTAATGCCAACTATGGCTACACCTTC
size: .; D: .; V: TRBV6-2/TRBV6-3; J: TRBJ2-5; CDR3: CASSYVSGAETQYF; DNA: TGTGCCAGCAGTTACGTTTCAGGGGCTGAGACCCAGTACTTC
size: .; D: .; V: TRBV10-1; J: TRBJ2-7; CDR3: CASSEGRPNDEQYF; DNA: TGCGCCAGCAGTGAGGGCAGGCCCAACGACGAGCAGTACTTC
size: .; D: TRBD2; V: TRBV20-1; J: TRBJ2-7; CDR3: CSASSGSSYEQYF; DNA: TGCAGTGCTAGTAGCGGGAGCTCCTACGAGCAGTACTTC
size: .; D: .; V: TRBV16; J: TRBJ1-5; CDR3: CASSQSPRANQPQHF; DNA: TGTGCCAGCAGCCAATCACCCAGGGCCAATCAGCCCCAGCATTTT
size: few; D: .; V: TRBV2; J: TRBJ1-2; CDR3: CASSYDSSNGYTF; DNA: TGTGCCAGCAGTTATGACAGCTCGAATGGCTACACCTTC
size: .; D: TRBD2; V: TRBV29-1; J: TRBJ2-7; CDR3: CSVEVSSGTMREYF; DNA: TGCAGCGTTGAGGTGTCTAGCGGGACCATGCGGGAGTACTTC
size: .; D: .; V: TRBV5-1; J: TRBJ1-1; CDR3: CASSLGRANAMNTEAFF; DNA: TGCGCCAGCAGCTTGGGCAGGGCGAACGCCATGAACACTGAAGCTTTCTTT
size: .; D: .; V: TRBV5-3; J: TRBJ1-6; CDR3: CARSLAGRAPLHF; DNA: TGTGCCAGAAGCTTGGCAGGGAGGGCACCCCTCCACTTT
size: .; D: TRBD2; V: TRBV10-1; J: TRBJ2-3; CDR3: CASSEWASGKEADTQYF; DNA: TGCGCCAGCAGTGAGTGGGCTAGCGGGAAAGAGGCAGATACGCAGTATTTT
size: many; D: TRBD2; V: TRBV28; J: TRBJ2-7; CDR3: CASSPGLAGGYEQYF; DNA: TGTGCCAGCAGTCCGGGACTAGCGGGGGGATACGAGCAGTACTTC